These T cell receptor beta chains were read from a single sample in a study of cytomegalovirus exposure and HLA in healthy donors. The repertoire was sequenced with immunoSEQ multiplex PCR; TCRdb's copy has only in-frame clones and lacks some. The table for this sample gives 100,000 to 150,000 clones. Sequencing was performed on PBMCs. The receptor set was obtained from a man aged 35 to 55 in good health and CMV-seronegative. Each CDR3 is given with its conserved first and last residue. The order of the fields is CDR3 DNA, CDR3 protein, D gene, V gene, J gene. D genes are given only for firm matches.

TGTGCCAGCAGCAGTCGAAAGGGAGGACTAGCTTACAATGAGCAGTTCTTC	CASSSRKGGLAYNEQFF	TRBD2	TRBV9	TRBJ2-1
TGTGCCAGCAGCGTACCGGGACTATTCTACGAGCAGTACTTC	CASSVPGLFYEQYF	TRBD2	TRBV7-9	TRBJ2-7
TGTGCCAGCAGCTTGCGGTCTAGCGGGAAGGGAGGATCCTACGAGCAGTACTTC	CASSLRSSGKGGSYEQYF	TRBD2	TRBV7-2	TRBJ2-7
TGTGCCAGCAGCACGGGGACTAGCGGGAGCTCCTACGAGCAGTACTTC	CASSTGTSGSSYEQYF	TRBD2	TRBV9	TRBJ2-7
TGTGCCAGCAGTTACGACACGAGCACAGATACGCAGTATTTT	CASSYDTSTDTQYF	.	TRBV28	TRBJ2-3
TGCAGCGTCGCCGGACAAAAGGACTCTGGAAACACCATATATTTT	CSVAGQKDSGNTIYF	.	TRBV29-1	TRBJ1-3
TGTGCCAGCAGGCTAGCGGGAGTCACAGATACGCAGTATTTT	CASRLAGVTDTQYF	TRBD2	TRBV2	TRBJ2-3
TGTGCCAGCAGCCCGCCCAGTAACACTGAAGCTTTCTTT	CASSPPSNTEAFF	.	TRBV7-9	TRBJ1-1
TGTGCCAGTGCTGACTGGACAGGGAGTGAAGCTTTCTTT	CASADWTGSEAFF	TRBD1	TRBV19	TRBJ1-1
TGTGCCAGCAGTCCGGGGTACGAGCAGTACTTC	CASSPGYEQYF	.	TRBV25-1	TRBJ2-7
TGCGCCAGCAGCAAGAGGGTAGGGGCGGGGGAGCAGTACTTC	CASSKRVGAGEQYF	TRBD2	TRBV5-1	TRBJ2-5
TGTGCCAGCAGTGAAGGGATAGCGGGAGGCTACGAGCAGTACTTC	CASSEGIAGGYEQYF	TRBD2	TRBV6-1	TRBJ2-7
TGCGCCAGCAGCTCCCTAGGTGCGTACGAGCAGTACTTC	CASSSLGAYEQYF	.	TRBV5-1	TRBJ2-7
TGTGCCAGCAGCCAAGGTACAGGGCTGACCTACAATGAGCAGTTCTTC	CASSQGTGLTYNEQFF	.	TRBV5-6	TRBJ2-1